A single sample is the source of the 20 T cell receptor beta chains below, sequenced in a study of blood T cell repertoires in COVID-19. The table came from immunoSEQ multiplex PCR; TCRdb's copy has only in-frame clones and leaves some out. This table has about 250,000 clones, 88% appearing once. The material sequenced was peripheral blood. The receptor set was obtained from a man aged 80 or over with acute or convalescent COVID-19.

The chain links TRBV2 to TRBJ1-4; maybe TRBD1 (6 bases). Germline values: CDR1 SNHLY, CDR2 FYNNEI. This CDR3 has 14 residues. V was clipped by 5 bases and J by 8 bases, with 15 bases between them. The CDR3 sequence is CASSQQGLGEKLFF. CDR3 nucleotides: TGTGCCAGCAGTCAACAGGGCTTGGGGGAAAAACTGTTTTTT.

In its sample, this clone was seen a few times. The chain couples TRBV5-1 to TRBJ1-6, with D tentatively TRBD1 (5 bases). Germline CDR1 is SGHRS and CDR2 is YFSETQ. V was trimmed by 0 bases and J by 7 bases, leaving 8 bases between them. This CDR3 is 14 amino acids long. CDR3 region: CASSLARGNSPLHF. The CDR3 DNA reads TGCGCCAGCAGCTTGGCCCGGGGGAATTCACCCCTCCACTTT.

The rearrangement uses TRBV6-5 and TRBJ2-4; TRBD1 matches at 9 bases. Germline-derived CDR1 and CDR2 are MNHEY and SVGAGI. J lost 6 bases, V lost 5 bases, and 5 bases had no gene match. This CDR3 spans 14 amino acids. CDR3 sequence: CASSTRTGANIQYF. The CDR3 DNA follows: TGTGCCAGCAGTACCCGGACAGGGGCAAACATTCAGTACTTC.

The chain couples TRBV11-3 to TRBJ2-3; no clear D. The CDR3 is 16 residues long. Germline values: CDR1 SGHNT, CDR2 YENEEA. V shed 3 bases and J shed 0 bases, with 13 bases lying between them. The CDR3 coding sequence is TGTGCCAGCAGCTTCTCTGGTGACTTGAGCACAGATACGCAGTATTTT. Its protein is CASSFSGDLSTDTQYF.

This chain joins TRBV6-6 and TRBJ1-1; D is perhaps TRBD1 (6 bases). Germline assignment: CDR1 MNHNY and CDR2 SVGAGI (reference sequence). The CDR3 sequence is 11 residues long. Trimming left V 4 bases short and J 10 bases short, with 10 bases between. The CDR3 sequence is CASSSGGLAFF. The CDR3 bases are TGTGCCAGCAGTTCGGGGGGCCTAGCTTTCTTT.

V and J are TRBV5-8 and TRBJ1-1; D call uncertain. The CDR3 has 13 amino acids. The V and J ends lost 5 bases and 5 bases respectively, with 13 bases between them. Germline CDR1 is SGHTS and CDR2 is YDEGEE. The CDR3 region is CASRNRGGTEAFF. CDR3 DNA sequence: TGTGCCAGCAGGAATCGGGGTGGAACTGAAGCTTTCTTT.

The CDR3 spells CASSQAPGQGNNEQFF. In DNA form, the CDR3 reads TGTGCCAGCAGCCAAGCACCGGGACAGGGGAACAATGAGCAGTTCTTC. The V gene is TRBV14, the J gene TRBJ2-1, with TRBD1 matching 10 bases. CDR3 length equals 16 residues. V gave up 1 base and J gave up 5 bases; unmatched junction bases: 5. The germline CDR1 and CDR2 sequences are SGHDN and FVKESK.

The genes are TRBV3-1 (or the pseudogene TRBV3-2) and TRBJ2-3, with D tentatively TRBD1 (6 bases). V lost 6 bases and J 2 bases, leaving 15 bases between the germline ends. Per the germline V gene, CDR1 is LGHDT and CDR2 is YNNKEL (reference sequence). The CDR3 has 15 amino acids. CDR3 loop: CASSEVRGPTDTQYF. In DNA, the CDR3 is TGTGCCAGCAGTGAAGTCAGGGGACCCACAGATACGCAGTATTTT.

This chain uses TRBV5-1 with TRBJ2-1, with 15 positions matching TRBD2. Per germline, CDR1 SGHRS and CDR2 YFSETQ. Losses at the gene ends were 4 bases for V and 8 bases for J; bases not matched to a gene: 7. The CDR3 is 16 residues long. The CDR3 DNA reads TGCGCCAGCAGCCTCGGGACTAGCGGGGGGAAAGATGAGCAGTTCTTC. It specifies CASSLGTSGGKDEQFF.

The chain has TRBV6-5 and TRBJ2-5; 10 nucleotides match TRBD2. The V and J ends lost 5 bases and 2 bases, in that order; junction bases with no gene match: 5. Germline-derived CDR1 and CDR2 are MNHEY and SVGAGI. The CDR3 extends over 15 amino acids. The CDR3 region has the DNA TGTGCCAGCAGTCCCGGACTAGCGGTACAAGAGACCCAGTACTTC. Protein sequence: CASSPGLAVQETQYF.

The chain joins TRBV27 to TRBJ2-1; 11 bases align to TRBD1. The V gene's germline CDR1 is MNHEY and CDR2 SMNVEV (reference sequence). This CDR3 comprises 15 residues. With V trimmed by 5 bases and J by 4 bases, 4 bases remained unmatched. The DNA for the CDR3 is TGTGCCAGCAGTCGGGGGACAGGGGGATACAATGAGCAGTTCTTC. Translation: CASSRGTGGYNEQFF.

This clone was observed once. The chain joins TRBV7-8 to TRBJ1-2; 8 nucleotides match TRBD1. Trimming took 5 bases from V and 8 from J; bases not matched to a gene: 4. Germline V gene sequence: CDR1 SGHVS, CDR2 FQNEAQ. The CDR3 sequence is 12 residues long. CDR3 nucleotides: TGTGCCAGCAGCATGGACAGGGTGGGCTACACCTTC. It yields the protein CASSMDRVGYTF. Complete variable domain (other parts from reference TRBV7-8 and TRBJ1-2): GAGVSQSPRYKVAKRGQDVALRCDPISGHVSLFWYQQALGQGPEFLTYFQNEAQLDKSGLPSDRFFAERPEGSVSTLKIQRTQQEDSAVYLCASSMDRVGYTFGSGTRLTVV.

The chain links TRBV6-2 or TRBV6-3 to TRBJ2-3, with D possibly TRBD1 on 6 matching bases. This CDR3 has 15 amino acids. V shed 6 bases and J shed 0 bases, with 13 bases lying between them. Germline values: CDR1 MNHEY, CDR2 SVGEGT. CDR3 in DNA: TGTGCCAGCAGCACACAGGGAACTAGCACAGATACGCAGTATTTT. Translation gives CASSTQGTSTDTQYF.

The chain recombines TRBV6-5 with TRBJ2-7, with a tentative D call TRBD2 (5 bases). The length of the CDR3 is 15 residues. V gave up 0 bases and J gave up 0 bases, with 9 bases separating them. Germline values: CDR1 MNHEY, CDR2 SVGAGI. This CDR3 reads CASSYSSSTSYEQYF. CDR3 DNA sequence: TGTGCCAGCAGTTACTCTTCTAGCACCTCCTACGAGCAGTACTTC.

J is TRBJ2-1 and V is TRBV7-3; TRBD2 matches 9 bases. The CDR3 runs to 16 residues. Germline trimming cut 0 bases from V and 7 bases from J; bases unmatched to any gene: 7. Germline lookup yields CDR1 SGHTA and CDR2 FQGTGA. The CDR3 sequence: CASSLTSGSYGNEQFF. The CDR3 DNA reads TGTGCCAGCAGCTTAACTAGCGGGAGTTATGGTAATGAGCAGTTCTTC.

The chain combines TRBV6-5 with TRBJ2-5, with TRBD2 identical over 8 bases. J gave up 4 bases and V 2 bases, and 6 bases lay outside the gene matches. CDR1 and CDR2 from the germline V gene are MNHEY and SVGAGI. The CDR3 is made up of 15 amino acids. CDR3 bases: TGTGCCAGCAGTTACACAGCGGGAGTCAGAGAGACCCAGTACTTC. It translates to CASSYTAGVRETQYF.

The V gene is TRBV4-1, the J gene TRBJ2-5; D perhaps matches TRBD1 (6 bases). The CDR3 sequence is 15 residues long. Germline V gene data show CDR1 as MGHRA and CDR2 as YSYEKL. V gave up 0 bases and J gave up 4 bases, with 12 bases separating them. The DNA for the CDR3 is TGCGCCAGCAGCCAAGATTGGGGGCAGCGAGAGACCCAGTACTTC. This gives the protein CASSQDWGQRETQYF.

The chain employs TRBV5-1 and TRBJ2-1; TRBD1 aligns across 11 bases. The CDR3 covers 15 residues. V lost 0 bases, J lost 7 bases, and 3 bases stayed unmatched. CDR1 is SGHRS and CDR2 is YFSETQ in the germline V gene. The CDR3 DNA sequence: TGCGCCAGCAGCTTGGCCGGGGACAGGGGGAATGAGCAGTTCTTC. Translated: CASSLAGDRGNEQFF.

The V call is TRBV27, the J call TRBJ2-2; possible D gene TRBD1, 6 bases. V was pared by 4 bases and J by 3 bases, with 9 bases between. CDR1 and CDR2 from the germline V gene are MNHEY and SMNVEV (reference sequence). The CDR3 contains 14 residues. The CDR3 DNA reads TGTGCCAGCAGTTCTAACAGGGACACCGGGGAGCTGTTTTTT. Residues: CASSSNRDTGELFF.

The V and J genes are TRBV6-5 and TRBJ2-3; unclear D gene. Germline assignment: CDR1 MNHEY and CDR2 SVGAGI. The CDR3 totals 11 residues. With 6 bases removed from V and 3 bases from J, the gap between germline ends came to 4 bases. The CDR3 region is CASRLTDTQYF. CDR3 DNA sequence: TGTGCCAGCAGACTTACAGATACGCAGTATTTT.